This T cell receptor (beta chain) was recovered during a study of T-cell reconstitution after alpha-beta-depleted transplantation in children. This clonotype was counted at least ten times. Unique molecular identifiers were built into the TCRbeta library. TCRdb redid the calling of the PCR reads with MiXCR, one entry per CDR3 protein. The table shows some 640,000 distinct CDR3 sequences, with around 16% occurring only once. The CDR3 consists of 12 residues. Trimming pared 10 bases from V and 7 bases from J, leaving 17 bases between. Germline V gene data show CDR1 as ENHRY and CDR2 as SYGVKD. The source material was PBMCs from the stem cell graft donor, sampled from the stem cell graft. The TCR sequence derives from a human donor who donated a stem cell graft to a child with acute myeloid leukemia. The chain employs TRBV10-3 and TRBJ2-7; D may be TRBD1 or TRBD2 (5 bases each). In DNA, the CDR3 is TGTGCCACTAAATCAGGGACGGGGGAGCAGTACGTC. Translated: CATKSGTGEQYV.